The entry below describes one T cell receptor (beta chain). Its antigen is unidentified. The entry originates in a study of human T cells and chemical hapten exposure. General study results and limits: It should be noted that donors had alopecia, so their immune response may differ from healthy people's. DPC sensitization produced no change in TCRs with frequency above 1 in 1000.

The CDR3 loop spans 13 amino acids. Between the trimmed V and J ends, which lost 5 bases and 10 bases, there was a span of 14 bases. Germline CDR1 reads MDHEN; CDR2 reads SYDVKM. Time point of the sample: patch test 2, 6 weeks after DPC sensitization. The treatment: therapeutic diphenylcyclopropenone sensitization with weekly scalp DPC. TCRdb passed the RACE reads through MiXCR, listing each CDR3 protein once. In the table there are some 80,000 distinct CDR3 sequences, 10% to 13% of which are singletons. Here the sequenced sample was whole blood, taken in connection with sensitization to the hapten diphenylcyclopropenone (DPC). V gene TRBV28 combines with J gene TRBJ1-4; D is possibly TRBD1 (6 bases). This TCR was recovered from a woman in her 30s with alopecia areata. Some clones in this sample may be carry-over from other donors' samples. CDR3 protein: CASSERQVGKLFF. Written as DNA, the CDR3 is TGTGCCAGCAGTGAGAGACAGGTTGGAAAACTGTTTTTT. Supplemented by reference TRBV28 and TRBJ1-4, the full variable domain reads DVKVTQSSRYLVKRTGEKVFLECVQDMDHENMFWYRQDPGLGLRLIYFSYDVKMKEKGDIPEGYSVSREKKERFSLILESASTNQTSMYLCASSERQVGKLFFGSGTQLSVL.